Listed below are T cell receptor beta chains from one sample, sequenced in a study of beta chain features in type 1 diabetes. Profiling relied on immunoSEQ multiplex PCR, and the TCRdb table lists in-frame clones only, not all of them. The data hold 600,000 or so clones, with 9.5% to 15% observed a single time. The specimen sequenced was naive CD4+ T cells from blood. All receptors derive from a man aged 25 to 45 with type 1 diabetes. Both conserved end residues are trimmed from each CDR3.

v_call	j_call	cdr3_aa
TRBV7-2	TRBJ2-5	ASSFAALPRTRAAPY
TRBV7-2	TRBJ2-7	ASSLASQGELYEQY
TRBV23-1	TRBJ2-3	ASSPRGDTQY
TRBV9	TRBJ2-3	ASSLRSGQTTDTQY
TRBV30	TRBJ2-2	AWSLRGHEGGELF
TRBV11-2	TRBJ2-1	ASSLSMSGGARNEQF
TRBV7-9	TRBJ2-3	ASSLRADTQY
TRBV7-6	TRBJ1-1	ASSLVGRDTEAF
TRBV30	TRBJ1-6	AWRYFYNSPLH
TRBV5-8	TRBJ2-1	ASSLVGLTFQQF
TRBV18	TRBJ2-5	ASSPREAGGTQY
TRBV28	TRBJ2-1	ASSTYTEQF
TRBV13	TRBJ1-4	ASSRGLIEKLF
TRBV5-1	TRBJ2-3	ASSFVAGYTDTQY
TRBV19	TRBJ2-3	ASSARTAAISTDTQY
TRBV7-2	TRBJ2-5	ASGLSQETQY
TRBV5-4	TRBJ2-3	ASSQSAGGQTDTQY
TRBV7-2	TRBJ2-7	ASSLSAGGYEQY
TRBV27	TRBJ2-7	ASSLKGSSYEQY
TRBV7-2	TRBJ2-5	ASSLIGNTQETQY
TRBV11-2	TRBJ1-1	ASSQTGDTEAF
TRBV5-1	TRBJ2-7	ASSLAGQGPSYEQY
TRBV5-6	TRBJ2-5	ASSLVGGRVSETQY
TRBV15	TRBJ2-7	ATSRDPSYEQY
TRBV7-9	TRBJ2-3	ASSLDTYPSTDTQY
TRBV20-1	TRBJ2-1	SAGDPNEQF
TRBV30	TRBJ2-7	AWNKGTTYEQY
TRBV20-1	TRBJ1-2	SARPTRYT
TRBV14	TRBJ2-7	ASSRTRGTGSYEQY
TRBV7-2	TRBJ2-1	ASTAGWGTNEQF
TRBV27	TRBJ2-5	ASSSTGWEGETQY
TRBV27	TRBJ2-3	ASTAGQGYSDTQY
TRBV5-6	TRBJ2-7	ASSYIADTTYEQY
TRBV4-3	TRBJ2-7	ASRQSPSTSEQY
TRBV19	TRBJ1-5	ASSSIGVEVEDQPQH
TRBV2	TRBJ1-6	ASSESGASPLH
TRBV28	TRBJ2-5	ASSTAEETQY
TRBV6-5	TRBJ2-7	ASSSSRVAEQY
TRBV6-5	TRBJ2-3	ASSYSRLVPDTQY
TRBV6-5	TRBJ2-1	ASSYSLLTRGHEQF
TRBV2	TRBJ1-5	ASSEVGNQPQH
TRBV10-2	TRBJ2-1	ASSDNDRGWF